The 22 T cell receptor beta chains listed next were all sequenced from one sample in a study of cytomegalovirus exposure and HLA in healthy donors. PCR primers comprised 60 Vbeta and 13 Jbeta primers. Repertoires were generated with immunoSEQ multiplex PCR, while TCRdb's copy carries only in-frame clones and drops some. Of some 57,000 clones in the sample, 89% are singletons; the top ten hold approximately 1.5%. The sequenced sample was PBMCs. The receptors stem from a man younger than 45 in good health and CMV-seropositive.

The chain has TRBV28 and TRBJ1-2, with TRBD1 matching over 10 bases. The CDR3 contains 14 residues. Unmatched junction bases numbered 4, after V lost 1 base and J lost 8 bases. Germline-derived CDR1 and CDR2 are MDHEN and SYDVKM. This CDR3 reads CASSLSPTGGGYTF. The CDR3 DNA reads TGTGCCAGCAGTTTATCCCCGACAGGGGGCGGCTACACCTTC.

The chain is built from TRBV7-3 and TRBJ2-2; D may be TRBD2 (6 bases). The CDR3 consists of 17 residues. Germline CDR1 and CDR2: SGHTA and FQGTGA. The ends were cut back, 1 base at V and 1 base at J, with 13 bases in the middle. The DNA for the CDR3 is TGTGCCAGCAGCTTAAGGGGGGAACAAATGAACACCGGGGAGCTGTTTTTT. Translation: CASSLRGEQMNTGELFF.

The J gene is TRBJ1-2, the V gene TRBV15, with 7 bases fitting TRBD1. From germline, CDR1 is LNHNV and CDR2 YYDKDF (reference sequence). The length of the CDR3 is 15 residues. V gave up 2 bases and J gave up 8 bases; unmatched junction bases: 11. The CDR3 sequence is CATSRSGTGALGYTF. The CDR3 DNA follows: TGTGCCACCAGCAGATCGGGAACAGGGGCTTTGGGCTACACCTTC. Supplemented by reference TRBV15 and TRBJ1-2, the full variable domain reads DAMVIQNPRYQVTQFGKPVTLSCSQTLNHNVMYWYQQKSSQAPKLLFHYYDKDFNNEADTPDNFQSRRPNTSFCFLDIRSPGLGDTAMYLCATSRSGTGALGYTFGSGTRLTVV.

The chain carries TRBV19 and TRBJ2-7; 8 bases map to TRBD1. The junction had 7 bases not matched to a gene; V was cut back by 6 bases and J by 3 bases. The germline CDR1 and CDR2 sequences are LNHDA and SQIVND (reference sequence). The CDR3 runs 14 residues. Here the CDR3 DNA reads TGTGCCAGTAGCTTCGGGACAGGTAGCTACGAGCAGTACTTC. The encoded protein is CASSFGTGSYEQYF.

This clone was seen a few times. The CDR3 DNA follows: TGTGCCAGCAGCTTAACCGGGACTAGCCTTTACAATGAGCAGTTCTTC. Translated: CASSLTGTSLYNEQFF. The chain couples TRBV13 to TRBJ2-1; 9 nucleotides agree with TRBD2. J lost 4 bases, V lost 2 bases, and 6 bases had no gene match. The CDR3 loop spans 16 amino acids. Germline V gene lookup returns CDR1 PRHDT and CDR2 FYEKMQ (reference sequence).

V and J are TRBV7-8 and TRBJ1-2; no firm D call. V dropped 4 bases and J dropped 4 bases, with 13 bases sitting between them. Germline lookup yields CDR1 SGHVS and CDR2 FQNEAQ. CDR3 size: 14 residues. The CDR3 DNA reads TGTGCCAGCAGCTCAACATACAGAGCCTATGGCTACACCTTC. Its protein product is CASSSTYRAYGYTF.

The chain links TRBV6-1 to TRBJ1-5, with 8 bases aligning to TRBD1. Germline V gives CDR1 MNHNS, CDR2 SASEGT. There are 15 residues in the CDR3. Trimming took 6 bases from V and 6 from J; bases not matched to a gene: 10. CDR3 in DNA: TGTGCCAGCAGGGGCCGGGACAGGCTGGGTCAGCCCCAGCATTTT. Translated: CASRGRDRLGQPQHF.

The CDR3, as DNA: TGTGCCATCAGTGACCCGGGACAACACAATCAGCCCCAGCATTTT. Encoded protein: CAISDPGQHNQPQHF. The rearrangement joins TRBV10-3 to TRBJ1-5, with a tentative D call TRBD1 (6 bases). The length of the CDR3 is 15 residues. V lost 3 bases and J 3 bases, leaving 12 bases between the germline ends. Germline loops: CDR1 ENHRY, CDR2 SYGVKD.

A few counts support this clone. The genes are TRBV19 and TRBJ2-1, with 8 nucleotides matching TRBD2. From germline, CDR1 is LNHDA and CDR2 SQIVND (reference sequence). The CDR3 covers 16 residues. Unmatched junction bases numbered 10, after V lost 4 bases and J lost 5 bases. In DNA, the CDR3 is TGTGCCAGTAGTACCCAGGGGCGGGAGGTTAACAATGAGCAGTTCTTC. Its protein product is CASSTQGREVNNEQFF.

The J gene is TRBJ2-5, the V gene TRBV7-6, with 15 bases matching TRBD2. The germline V gene encodes CDR1 SGHVS and CDR2 FNYEAQ. V lost 4 bases to trimming and J lost 5 bases; unmatched junction nucleotides: 8. There are 17 residues in the CDR3. The CDR3 DNA is TGTGCCAGCAGCTCCGGACTAGCGGGAGGGCCCGAGGAGACCCAGTACTTC. Protein sequence: CASSSGLAGGPEETQYF.

The chain carries TRBV15 and TRBJ1-1; the match to TRBD1 covers 7 bases. The germline CDR1 and CDR2 sequences are LNHNV and YYDKDF (reference sequence). The CDR3 runs 16 residues. V was clipped by 3 bases and J by 4 bases; unmatched bases: 11. As DNA, the CDR3 is TGTGCCACCAGCAGGTCGGCAGGGGGTAGCGGCACTGAAGCTTTCTTT. Translated: CATSRSAGGSGTEAFF. Complete variable domain (other parts from reference TRBV15 and TRBJ1-1): DAMVIQNPRYQVTQFGKPVTLSCSQTLNHNVMYWYQQKSSQAPKLLFHYYDKDFNNEADTPDNFQSRRPNTSFCFLDIRSPGLGDTAMYLCATSRSAGGSGTEAFFGQGTRLTVV.

The chain employs TRBV19 and TRBJ2-7, with unresolved D. Germline-derived CDR1 and CDR2 are LNHDA and SQIVND (reference sequence). V was trimmed by 0 bases and J by 6 bases, leaving 9 bases between them. The CDR3 runs to 13 residues. The CDR3 sequence: CASSIDGRLEQYF. CDR3 in DNA: TGTGCCAGTAGTATAGACGGCAGACTCGAGCAGTACTTC.

This clone has only one observation. The chain uses TRBV25-1 and TRBJ2-5, with TRBD2 as a possible D gene (6 bases). Deletions cut 1 base from V and 5 bases from J, with 17 bases between. The CDR3 contains 16 residues. Germline CDR1 is MGHDK and CDR2 is SYGVNS. The CDR3 nucleotides are TGTGCCAGCAGTGAATTGGGGGGTGCGAGTGTTGAGACCCAGTACTTC. Its protein product is CASSELGGASVETQYF.

The chain couples TRBV7-2 to TRBJ2-7, with D tentatively TRBD2 (6 bases). There are 14 residues in the CDR3. V lost 3 bases and J 4 bases, leaving 13 bases between the germline ends. Germline CDR1 is SGHTA and CDR2 is FQGNSA. The DNA for the CDR3 is TGTGCCAGCAGCTTCTCCGGGAGTGGGTACGAGCAGTACTTC. The encoded protein is CASSFSGSGYEQYF.

The V gene is TRBV30, the J gene TRBJ1-2; D possibly corresponds to TRBD1 (6 bases). CDR3 length equals 13 residues. Germline CDR1 is GTSNPN and CDR2 is SVGIG (reference sequence). DNA for the CDR3: TGTGTCGTACAGACGGGCCCTGGGGGCGGCTACACCTTC. Amino acid sequence: CVVQTGPGGGYTF.

This chain's CDR3 is CASSVNSIDNSPLHF. The CDR3 DNA reads as TGCGCCAGCAGCGTTAACTCAATCGATAATTCACCCCTCCACTTT. V usage is TRBV4-1 and J usage is TRBJ1-6, with no clear D. V was trimmed by 5 bases and J by 5 bases, leaving 13 bases between them. Germline-derived CDR1 and CDR2 are MGHRA and YSYEKL. The CDR3 consists of 15 residues.

V gene TRBV5-1 combines with J gene TRBJ2-2; maybe TRBD2 (5 bases). This CDR3 region has 13 residues. Trimming took off 5 bases at V and 1 base at J, with 6 bases between the two ends. Looked up from germline, CDR1 is SGHRS and CDR2 is YFSETQ. CDR3: CASSRGNTGELFF. The DNA of the CDR3 is TGCGCCAGCAGTCGGGGGAACACCGGGGAGCTGTTTTTT. Supplemented by reference TRBV5-1 and TRBJ2-2, the full variable domain reads KAGVTQTPRYLIKTRGQQVTLSCSPISGHRSVSWYQQTPGQGLQFLFEYFSETQRNKGNFPGRFSGRQFSNSRSEMNVSTLELGDSALYLCASSRGNTGELFFGEGSRLTVL.

The J gene is TRBJ2-1, the V gene TRBV7-9, with TRBD2 matching 12 bases. The germline gives CDR1 SEHNR, CDR2 FQNEAQ (reference sequence). V lost 6 bases to trimming and J lost 8 bases; unmatched junction nucleotides: 8. This CDR3 contains 15 residues. The CDR3 loop is CASSWTSGKRDEQFF. DNA for the CDR3: TGTGCCAGCAGTTGGACTAGCGGGAAGAGGGATGAGCAGTTCTTC.

The rearrangement joins TRBV11-2 to TRBJ2-7, with D unclear. CDR1 and CDR2 from the germline V gene are SGHAT and FQNNGV. Trimming stripped 4 bases from V and 4 bases from J, with 11 bases between. This CDR3 has 13 amino acids. In DNA form, the CDR3 reads TGTGCCAGCAGCTACCCCGGGTCTTACGAGCAGTACTTC. Its protein product is CASSYPGSYEQYF.

The gene calls are TRBV2 and TRBJ1-5, with D hard to call. V gave up 8 bases and J gave up 0 bases, with 8 bases separating them. CDR1 is SNHLY, CDR2 FYNNEI, per germline. The CDR3 sequence is 13 residues long. The CDR3 coding sequence is TGTGCCAGCCAGGAATATAGCAATCAGCCCCAGCATTTT. It codes for CASQEYSNQPQHF.

Notes on this clone: At one boundary the junction diverges from the germline segment, which might be a read error. J is TRBJ2-7 and V is TRBV7-9; D is uncertain. Per the germline V gene, CDR1 is SEHNR and CDR2 is FQNEAQ (reference sequence). CDR3 size: 12 residues. CDR3 sequence: CSSSPSSYEQYF. DNA of the CDR3: TGTTCCAGCAGCCCCAGCTCCTACGAGCAGTACTTC.

The rearrangement uses TRBV7-9 and TRBJ1-3; no firm D call. Germline V gene sequence: CDR1 SEHNR, CDR2 FQNEAQ (reference sequence). Trimming took 5 bases from V and 0 from J, leaving 8 bases between them. The CDR3 has 14 residues. The DNA of the CDR3 is TGTGCCAGCAGCGTCCAGGACTCTGGAAACACCATATATTTT. Its translation: CASSVQDSGNTIYF. Using reference TRBV7-9 and TRBJ1-3 for the parts outside the CDR3, the full variable domain is DTGVSQNPRHKITKRGQNVTFRCDPISEHNRLYWYRQTLGQGPEFLTYFQNEAQLEKSRLLSDRFSAERPKGSFSTLEIQRTEQGDSAMYLCASSVQDSGNTIYFGEGSWLTVV.